This TCR beta chain was recovered during a study of blood T cell repertoires in COVID-19. About the research overall: Italy, Spain and the United States were the sources of the convalescent and acute COVID-19 samples. PBMCs, B-cell-depleted T cells, or T cells were the source of the cDNA or gDNA that made up the material.

Trimming stripped 1 base from V and 3 bases from J, with 10 bases between. The germline gives CDR1 SGHRS, CDR2 YFSETQ. The CDR3 is made up of 14 amino acids. Per the original data handling: The assay estimated nucleated cells by amplifying reference gene primers. Clones were read by immunoSEQ multiplex PCR, and TCRdb kept only the in-frame ones, dropping some. V and J calls and clone size are those listed in that table; D and trimming were worked out from the DNA. The sample lists around 200,000 clones, 75% to 90% occurring once. The rearrangement links TRBV5-1 to TRBJ1-1; maybe TRBD1 (6 bases). The sequence derives from a human donor in a cohort sampled during active COVID-19. The sample comprised peripheral blood. This CDR3 is CASSLQGRDTEAFF. CDR3 in DNA: TGCGCCAGCAGCTTGCAGGGGAGGGACACTGAAGCTTTCTTT.